A selection of T cell receptor beta chains follows, all from one sample in a study of control samples from healthy donors and cancer patients. The assay was immunoSEQ multiplex PCR, and TCRdb's table has in-frame clones only and misses some. This table has 170,000 or so clones, roughly 94% appearing once. The sequencing sample was made of blood. These TCRs come from a young woman in good health. The conserved cysteine and the conserved F or W are not part of the CDR3 here.

TRBV28	TRBJ1-1	ASILPPGTANTEAF
TRBV6-5	TRBJ2-7	ASSSPFGGTYEQY
TRBV4-3	TRBJ2-1	ASSQDGGASGRYNEQF
TRBV7-6	TRBJ2-1	ASSPRRPTSYNEQF
TRBV9	TRBJ2-7	ASSVEGTSGYEQY
TRBV5-1	TRBJ1-1	ASSSLGLQNTEAF
TRBV10-3	TRBJ1-4	AIKEGEKLF
TRBV11-2	TRBJ2-7	ASSSPGTSGNYEQY
TRBV6-2/TRBV6-3	TRBJ2-7	ASSYSGTEQY
TRBV20-1	TRBJ1-2	SASPRPGQGEDGYT
TRBV6-6	TRBJ1-2	ASSYAARNYGYT
TRBV6-5	TRBJ1-1	ASSRGSAQNTEAF
TRBV3-1/TRBV3-2	TRBJ2-7	ASSSAYEQY
TRBV18	TRBJ1-1	ASSPTGGWRGAF
TRBV12-3/TRBV12-4	TRBJ2-7	ASSLDYGYEQY
TRBV5-4	TRBJ1-2	ASSSPLLGDRYT
TRBV6-5	TRBJ1-2	ASSYSRMRGSYT
TRBV7-2	TRBJ1-3	GTKQGAGNTIY
TRBV13	TRBJ1-6	ASSLQGGSSPLH
TRBV6-2/TRBV6-3	TRBJ1-2	ASSYQDNYGYT
TRBV9	TRBJ2-3	ASSLAGGTRVPDTQY
TRBV9	TRBJ2-3	ASSVQRGSY
TRBV21-1	TRBJ1-2	ASTLADSPLANYGYT
TRBV14	TRBJ1-3	ASSQWTGRSGNTIY
TRBV27	TRBJ1-1	ASSLEGLRNTEAF
TRBV4-1	TRBJ1-3	ASSQSFRLPGNTIY
TRBV28	TRBJ1-6	ASSLGSPLH
TRBV24-1	TRBJ2-1	ATRGLAGGRNEQF
TRBV5-1	TRBJ1-3	ASSLGGGRPGNTIY
TRBV7-8	TRBJ2-1	ASSRVGGNEQF
TRBV6-2/TRBV6-3	TRBJ2-5	ASSVQGMETQY
TRBV10-3	TRBJ1-1	AISPRGGTEAF
TRBV28	TRBJ1-2	ASSFPPLRQGTTPRYGYT
TRBV7-3	TRBJ1-1	ASSLTGLAEAF
TRBV27	TRBJ2-5	ASSPLGTGGAETQY
TRBV4-2	TRBJ1-6	ASSRQVDNSPLH
TRBV21-1	TRBJ2-5	ASIPRKSRVETQY
TRBV2	TRBJ2-1	ASSQTSGSYNEQF
TRBV6-4	TRBJ2-1	ASSLGLAGGQNEQF
TRBV7-9	TRBJ1-6	AASTGLNSPLH
TRBV7-2	TRBJ2-4	ASGHRDKNIQY
TRBV3-1/TRBV3-2	TRBJ2-2	ASSPNTLTGELF
TRBV25-1	TRBJ2-5	ASSFRNQETQY
TRBV9	TRBJ2-2	ASSPQRDSGGSITGELF
TRBV24-1	TRBJ2-3	ATSATPSADTQY
TRBV6-5	TRBJ2-7	ASKSRRESYEQY
TRBV11-2	TRBJ1-2	ASSKKGEDGYT
TRBV5-1	TRBJ1-1	ASSLEGVGTEAF
TRBV19	TRBJ2-1	ASTQTGTRNEQF
TRBV5-6	TRBJ2-1	ASSLGPRYNEQF
TRBV28	TRBJ2-7	ASSSPPANKQY
TRBV9	TRBJ2-7	ASSVGPVSYEQY
TRBV10-2	TRBJ1-4	ATLSPGQGSEKLF
TRBV10-1	TRBJ2-2	ASSAGTANTGELF
TRBV3-1/TRBV3-2	TRBJ1-3	ASSQAGTGNTIY
TRBV28	TRBJ1-1	ASRPLGQGDTEAF
TRBV5-4	TRBJ1-4	ASSLGPTNEKLF
TRBV5-1	TRBJ2-2	ASSRRDTNTGELF
TRBV5-4	TRBJ2-2	ASSLRHTGELF
TRBV28	TRBJ1-1	ASSLSGTRRTEAF